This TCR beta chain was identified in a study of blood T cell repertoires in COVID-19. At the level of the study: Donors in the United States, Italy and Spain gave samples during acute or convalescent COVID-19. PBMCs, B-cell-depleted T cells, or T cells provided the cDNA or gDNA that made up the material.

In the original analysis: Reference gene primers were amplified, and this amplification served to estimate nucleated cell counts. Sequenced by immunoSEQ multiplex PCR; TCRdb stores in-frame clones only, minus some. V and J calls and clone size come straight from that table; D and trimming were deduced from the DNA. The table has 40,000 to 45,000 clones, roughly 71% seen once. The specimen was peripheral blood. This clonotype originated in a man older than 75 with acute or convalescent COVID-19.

The CDR3 spells CASSGWTGRNTEAFF. The CDR3 bases are TGTGCCAGCAGCGGATGGACAGGGAGGAACACTGAAGCTTTCTTT. The V call is TRBV5-4, the J call TRBJ1-1, with 8 bases that match TRBD1. The CDR3 length is 15 residues. V lost 4 bases, J lost 1 base, and 6 bases stayed unmatched. Germline V lookup: CDR1 SGHNT, CDR2 YYREEE (reference sequence).